This TCR beta chain comes out of a study of cytomegalovirus exposure and HLA in healthy donors. CDR3 length equals 17 residues. Germline values: CDR1 SGHNT, CDR2 YYREEE (reference sequence). V was shortened by 2 bases and J by 0 bases, with 12 bases between the two germline ends. 60 Vbeta and 13 Jbeta primers were used in PCR. Profiling relied on immunoSEQ multiplex PCR, and the TCRdb table lists in-frame clones only, not all of them. In the table there are roughly 230,000 clones, around 83% of which are singletons. The sequence was obtained from a girl aged 2 to 9 in good health and CMV-seronegative. The chain links TRBV5-4 to TRBJ1-6, with D possibly TRBD1 on 6 matching bases. Sequenced input: PBMCs. Here the CDR3 reads CASSFRTASSYNSPLHF. The CDR3 DNA is TGTGCCAGCAGCTTCAGGACAGCGAGCTCCTATAATTCACCCCTCCACTTT.